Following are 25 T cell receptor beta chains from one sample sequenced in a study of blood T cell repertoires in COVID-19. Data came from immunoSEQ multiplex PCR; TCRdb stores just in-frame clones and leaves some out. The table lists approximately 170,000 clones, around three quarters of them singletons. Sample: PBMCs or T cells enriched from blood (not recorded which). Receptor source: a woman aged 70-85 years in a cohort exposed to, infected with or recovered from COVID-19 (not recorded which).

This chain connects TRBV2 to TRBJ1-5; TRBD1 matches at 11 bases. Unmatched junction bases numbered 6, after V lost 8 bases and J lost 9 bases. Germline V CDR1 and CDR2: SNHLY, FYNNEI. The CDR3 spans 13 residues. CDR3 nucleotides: TGTGCCAGCGGGACAGGGGGGTGGGGGCCCCAGCATTTT. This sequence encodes CASGTGGWGPQHF. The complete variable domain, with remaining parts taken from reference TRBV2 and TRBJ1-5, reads EPEVTQTPSHQVTQMGQEVILRCVPISNHLYFYWYRQILGQKVEFLVSFYNNEISEKSEIFDDQFSVERPDGSNFTLKIRSTKLEDSAMYFCASGTGGWGPQHFGDGTRLSIL.

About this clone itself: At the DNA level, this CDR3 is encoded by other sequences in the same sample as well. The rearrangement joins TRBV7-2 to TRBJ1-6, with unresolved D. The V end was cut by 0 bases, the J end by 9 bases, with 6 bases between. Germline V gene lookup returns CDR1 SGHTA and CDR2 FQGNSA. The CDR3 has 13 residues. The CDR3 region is CASSLARGSPLHF. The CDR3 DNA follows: TGTGCCAGCAGCTTAGCGAGAGGTTCACCCCTCCACTTT.

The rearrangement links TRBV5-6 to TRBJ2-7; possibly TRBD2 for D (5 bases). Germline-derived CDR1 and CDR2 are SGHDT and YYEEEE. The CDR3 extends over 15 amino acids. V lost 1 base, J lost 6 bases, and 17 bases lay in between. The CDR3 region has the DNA TGTGCCAGCAGCTTGCGGGGAGCGGCCATGCTCGAGCAGTACTTC. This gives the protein CASSLRGAAMLEQYF.

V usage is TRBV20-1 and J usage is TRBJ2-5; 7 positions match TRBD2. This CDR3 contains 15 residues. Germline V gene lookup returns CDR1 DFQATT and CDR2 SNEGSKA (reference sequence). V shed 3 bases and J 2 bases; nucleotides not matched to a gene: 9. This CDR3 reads CSASPTSERQETQYF. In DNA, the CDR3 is TGCAGTGCTAGTCCCACTAGCGAAAGACAAGAGACCCAGTACTTC.

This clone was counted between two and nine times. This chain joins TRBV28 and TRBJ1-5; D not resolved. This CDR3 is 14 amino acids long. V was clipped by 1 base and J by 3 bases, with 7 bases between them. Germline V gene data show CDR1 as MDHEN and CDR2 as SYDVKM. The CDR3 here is CASSLSRSNQPQHF. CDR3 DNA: TGTGCCAGCAGTTTATCGCGGTCCAATCAGCCCCAGCATTTT.

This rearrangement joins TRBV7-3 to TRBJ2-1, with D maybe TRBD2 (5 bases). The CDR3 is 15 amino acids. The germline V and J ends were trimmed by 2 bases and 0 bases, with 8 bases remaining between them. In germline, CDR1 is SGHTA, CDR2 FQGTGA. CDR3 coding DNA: TGTGCCAGCAGCTTAGGCGGGCGCTCCTACAATGAGCAGTTCTTC. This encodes CASSLGGRSYNEQFF. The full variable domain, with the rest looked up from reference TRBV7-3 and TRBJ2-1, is GAGVSQTPSNKVTEKGKYVELRCDPISGHTALYWYRQSLGQGPEFLIYFQGTGAADDSGLPNDRFFAVRPEGSVSTLKIQRTERGDSAVYLCASSLGGRSYNEQFFGPGTRLTVL.

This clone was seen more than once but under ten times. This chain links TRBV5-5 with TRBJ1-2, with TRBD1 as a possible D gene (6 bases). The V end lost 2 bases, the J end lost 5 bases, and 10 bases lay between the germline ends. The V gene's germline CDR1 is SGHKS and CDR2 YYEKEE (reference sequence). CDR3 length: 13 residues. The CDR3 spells CASSFTDSYGYTF. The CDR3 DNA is TGTGCCAGCAGCTTCACGGACAGTTATGGCTACACCTTC.

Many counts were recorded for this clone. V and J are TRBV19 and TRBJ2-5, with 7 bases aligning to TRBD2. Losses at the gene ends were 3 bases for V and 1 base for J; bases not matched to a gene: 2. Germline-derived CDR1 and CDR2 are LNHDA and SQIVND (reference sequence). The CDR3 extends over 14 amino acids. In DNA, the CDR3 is TGTGCCAGTAGTATGGGGGGGTCCCAAGAGACCCAGTACTTC. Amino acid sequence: CASSMGGSQETQYF.

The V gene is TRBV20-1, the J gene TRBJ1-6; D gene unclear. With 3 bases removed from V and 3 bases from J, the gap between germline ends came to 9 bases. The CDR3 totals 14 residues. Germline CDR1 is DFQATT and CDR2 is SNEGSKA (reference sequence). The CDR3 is CSASDGIYNSPLHF. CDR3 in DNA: TGCAGTGCTAGTGACGGGATCTATAATTCACCCCTCCACTTT.

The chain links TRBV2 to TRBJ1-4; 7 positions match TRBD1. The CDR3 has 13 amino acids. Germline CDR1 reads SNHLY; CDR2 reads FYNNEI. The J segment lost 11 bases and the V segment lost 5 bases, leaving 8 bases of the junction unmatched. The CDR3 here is CASSKGQSQKLFF. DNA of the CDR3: TGTGCCAGCAGTAAGGGACAGTCTCAGAAACTGTTTTTT.

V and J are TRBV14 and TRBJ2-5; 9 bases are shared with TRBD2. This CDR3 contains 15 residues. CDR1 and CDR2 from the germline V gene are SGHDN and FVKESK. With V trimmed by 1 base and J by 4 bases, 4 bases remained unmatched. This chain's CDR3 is CASSQVAGGRETQYF. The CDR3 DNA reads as TGTGCCAGCAGCCAAGTTGCGGGAGGGCGAGAGACCCAGTACTTC.

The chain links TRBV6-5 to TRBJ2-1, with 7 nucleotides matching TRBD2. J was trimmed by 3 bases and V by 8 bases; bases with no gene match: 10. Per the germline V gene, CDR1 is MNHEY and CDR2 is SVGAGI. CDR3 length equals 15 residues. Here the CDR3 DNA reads TGTGCCAGCTACTCGGGGCGGGGGTTCTACAATGAGCAGTTCTTC. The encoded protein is CASYSGRGFYNEQFF.

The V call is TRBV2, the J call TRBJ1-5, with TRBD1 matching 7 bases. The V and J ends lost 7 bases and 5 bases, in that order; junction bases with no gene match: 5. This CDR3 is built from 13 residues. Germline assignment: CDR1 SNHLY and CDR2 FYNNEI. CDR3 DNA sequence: TGTGCCAGCAAGGGACAGCAAGATCAGCCCCAGCATTTT. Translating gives CASKGQQDQPQHF.

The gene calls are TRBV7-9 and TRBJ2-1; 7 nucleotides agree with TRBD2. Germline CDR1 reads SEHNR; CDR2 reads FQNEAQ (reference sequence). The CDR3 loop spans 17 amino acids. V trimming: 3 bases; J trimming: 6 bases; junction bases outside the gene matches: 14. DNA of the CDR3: TGTGCCAGCAGCTTGGGGATGCACTCTAGCGGTCTCAATGAGCAGTTCTTC. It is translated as CASSLGMHSSGLNEQFF. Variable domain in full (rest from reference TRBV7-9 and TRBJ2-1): DTGVSQNPRHKITKRGQNVTFRCDPISEHNRLYWYRQTLGQGPEFLTYFQNEAQLEKSRLLSDRFSAERPKGSFSTLEIQRTEQGDSAMYLCASSLGMHSSGLNEQFFGPGTRLTVL.

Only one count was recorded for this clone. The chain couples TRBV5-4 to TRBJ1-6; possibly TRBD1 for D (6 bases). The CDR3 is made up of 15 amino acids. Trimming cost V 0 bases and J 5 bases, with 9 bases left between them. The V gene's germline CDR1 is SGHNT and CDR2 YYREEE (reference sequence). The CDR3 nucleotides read TGTGCCAGCAGCTTGGATAACAGGGATAATTCACCCCTCCACTTT. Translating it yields CASSLDNRDNSPLHF.

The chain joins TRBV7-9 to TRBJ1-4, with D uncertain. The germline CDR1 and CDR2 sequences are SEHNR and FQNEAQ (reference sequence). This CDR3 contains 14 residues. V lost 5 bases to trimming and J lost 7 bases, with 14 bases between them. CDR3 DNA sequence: TGTGCCAGCAGCCCCGAGCAATGGAGTGAAAAACTGTTTTTT. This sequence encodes CASSPEQWSEKLFF.

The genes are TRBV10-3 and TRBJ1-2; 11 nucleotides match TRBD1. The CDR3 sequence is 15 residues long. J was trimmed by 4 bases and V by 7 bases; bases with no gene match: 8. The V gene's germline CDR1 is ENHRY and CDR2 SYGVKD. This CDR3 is CAITPGTGGIYGYTF. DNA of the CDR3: TGTGCCATCACCCCCGGGACAGGGGGAATCTATGGCTACACCTTC.

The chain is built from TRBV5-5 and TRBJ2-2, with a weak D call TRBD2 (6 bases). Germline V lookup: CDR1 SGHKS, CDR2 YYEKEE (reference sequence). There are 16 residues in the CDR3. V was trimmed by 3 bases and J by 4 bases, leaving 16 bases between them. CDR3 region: CASSSVGTWITGELFF. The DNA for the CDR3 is TGTGCCAGCAGCTCGGTGGGGACTTGGATCACCGGGGAGCTGTTTTTT. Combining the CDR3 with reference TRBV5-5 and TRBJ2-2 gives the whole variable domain DAGVTQSPTHLIKTRGQQVTLRCSPISGHKSVSWYQQVLGQGPQFIFQYYEKEERGRGNFPDRFSARQFPNYSSELNVNALLLGDSALYLCASSSVGTWITGELFFGEGSRLTVL.

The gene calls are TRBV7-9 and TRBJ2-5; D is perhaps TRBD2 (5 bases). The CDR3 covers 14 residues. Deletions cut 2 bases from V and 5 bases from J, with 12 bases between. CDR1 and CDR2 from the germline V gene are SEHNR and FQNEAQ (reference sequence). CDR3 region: CASSLMTGEETQYF. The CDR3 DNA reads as TGTGCCAGCAGCTTAATGACCGGGGAGGAGACCCAGTACTTC. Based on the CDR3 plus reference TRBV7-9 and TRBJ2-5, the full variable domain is DTGVSQNPRHKITKRGQNVTFRCDPISEHNRLYWYRQTLGQGPEFLTYFQNEAQLEKSRLLSDRFSAERPKGSFSTLEIQRTEQGDSAMYLCASSLMTGEETQYFGPGTRLLVL.

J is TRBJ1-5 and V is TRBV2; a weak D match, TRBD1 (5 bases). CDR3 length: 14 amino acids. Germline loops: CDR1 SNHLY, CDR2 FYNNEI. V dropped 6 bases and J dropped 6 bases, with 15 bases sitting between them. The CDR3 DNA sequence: TGTGCCAGCAGATGGGGCTCCGTGGGTCAGCCCCAGCATTTT. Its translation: CASRWGSVGQPQHF.

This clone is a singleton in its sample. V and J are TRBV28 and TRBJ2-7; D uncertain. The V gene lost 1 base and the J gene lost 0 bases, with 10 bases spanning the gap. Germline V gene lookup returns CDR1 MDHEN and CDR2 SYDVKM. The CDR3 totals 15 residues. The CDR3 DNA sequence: TGTGCCAGCAGTTTATCCGGGTCCCTCTCCTACGAGCAGTACTTC. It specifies CASSLSGSLSYEQYF.

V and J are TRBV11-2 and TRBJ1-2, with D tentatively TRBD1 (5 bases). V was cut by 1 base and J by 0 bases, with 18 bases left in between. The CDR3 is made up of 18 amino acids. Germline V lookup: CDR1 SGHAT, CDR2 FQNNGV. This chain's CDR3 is CASSLGGPRQRTNYGYTF. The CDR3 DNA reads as TGTGCCAGCAGCTTAGGGGGCCCAAGACAGAGAACTAACTATGGCTACACCTTC.

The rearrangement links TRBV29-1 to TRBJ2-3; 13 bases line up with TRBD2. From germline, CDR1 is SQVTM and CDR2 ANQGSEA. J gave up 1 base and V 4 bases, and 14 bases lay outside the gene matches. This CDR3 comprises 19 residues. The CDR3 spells CSVVYTGTSGIGGTDTQYF. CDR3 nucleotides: TGCAGCGTTGTGTATACCGGGACTAGCGGGATCGGCGGCACAGATACGCAGTATTTT.

CDR3 residues: CASSPGWTDGEKLFF. Here the CDR3 DNA reads TGTGCCAGCAGCCCGGGGTGGACCGACGGGGAAAAACTGTTTTTT. V is TRBV11-2 and J is TRBJ1-4; no definite D call. Germline assignment: CDR1 SGHAT and CDR2 FQNNGV. The CDR3 runs to 15 residues. The ends were cut back, 5 bases at V and 8 bases at J, with 18 bases in the middle.

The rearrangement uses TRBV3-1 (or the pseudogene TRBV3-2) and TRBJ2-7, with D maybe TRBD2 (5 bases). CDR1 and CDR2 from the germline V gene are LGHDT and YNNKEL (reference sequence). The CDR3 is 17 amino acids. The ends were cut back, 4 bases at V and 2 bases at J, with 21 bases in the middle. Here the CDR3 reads CASSPRGIGSTAYEQYF. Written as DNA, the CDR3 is TGTGCCAGCAGCCCTCGGGGAATCGGGTCGACTGCCTACGAGCAGTACTTC.